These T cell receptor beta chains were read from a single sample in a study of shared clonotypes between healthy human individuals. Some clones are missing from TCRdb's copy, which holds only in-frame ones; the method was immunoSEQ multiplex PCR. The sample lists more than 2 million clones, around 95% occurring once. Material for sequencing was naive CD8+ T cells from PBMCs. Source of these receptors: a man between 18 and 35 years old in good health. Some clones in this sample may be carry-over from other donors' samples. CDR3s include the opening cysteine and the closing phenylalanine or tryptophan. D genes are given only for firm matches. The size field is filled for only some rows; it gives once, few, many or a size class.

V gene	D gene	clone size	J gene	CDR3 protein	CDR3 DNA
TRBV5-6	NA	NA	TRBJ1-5	CASSSIDRSNQPQHF	TGTGCCAGCAGCTCGATAGACCGGAGCAATCAGCCCCAGCATTTT
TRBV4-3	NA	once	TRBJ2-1	CASSQYRSDPLQFF	TGCGCCAGCAGCCAATATCGGTCGGACCCCTTGCAGTTCTTC
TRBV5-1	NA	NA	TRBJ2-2	CASSLTMGVMFF	TGCGCCAGCAGCTTAACAATGGGGGTGATGTTTTTT
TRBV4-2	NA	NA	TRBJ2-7	CASSQGPVYEQYF	TGTGCCAGCAGCCAAGGGCCAGTCTACGAGCAGTACTTC
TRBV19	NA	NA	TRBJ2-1	CASSILGQEQFF	TGTGCCAGTAGTATCCTCGGACAGGAGCAGTTCTTC
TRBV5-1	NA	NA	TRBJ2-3	CASSLGGFSTDTQYF	TGCGCCAGCAGCTTGGGAGGGTTTAGCACAGATACGCAGTATTTT
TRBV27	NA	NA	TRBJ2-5	CASSLSPGLSQETQYF	TGTGCCAGCAGTTTAAGCCCAGGGCTCTCCCAAGAGACCCAGTACTTC
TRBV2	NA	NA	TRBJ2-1	CASKGTGLSYNEQFF	TGTGCCAGCAAGGGGACGGGACTCTCCTACAATGAGCAGTTCTTC
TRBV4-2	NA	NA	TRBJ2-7	CASSQPMDPTGTYEQYF	TGTGCCAGCAGCCAACCCATGGACCCTACGGGCACCTACGAGCAGTACTTC
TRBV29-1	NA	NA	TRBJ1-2	CSARDSLFPNYGYTF	TGCAGCGCCCGGGACTCCTTGTTTCCCAACTATGGCTACACCTTC
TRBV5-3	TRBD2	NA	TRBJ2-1	CARSSIKRGDSYNEQFF	TGTGCCAGAAGCTCTATCAAGCGGGGGGACTCCTACAATGAGCAGTTCTTC
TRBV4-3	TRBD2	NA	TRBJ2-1	CASSQESGAGVSYNEQFF	TGCGCCAGCAGCCAAGAGAGTGGTGCGGGAGTAAGCTACAATGAGCAGTTCTTC